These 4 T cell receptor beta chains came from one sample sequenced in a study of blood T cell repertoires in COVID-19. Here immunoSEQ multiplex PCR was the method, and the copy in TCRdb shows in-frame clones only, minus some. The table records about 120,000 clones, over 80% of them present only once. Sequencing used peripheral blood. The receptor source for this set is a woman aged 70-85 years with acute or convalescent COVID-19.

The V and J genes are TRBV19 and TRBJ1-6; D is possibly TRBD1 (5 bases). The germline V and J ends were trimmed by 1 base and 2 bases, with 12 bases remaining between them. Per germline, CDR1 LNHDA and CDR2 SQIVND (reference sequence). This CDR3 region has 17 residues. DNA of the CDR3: TGTGCCAGTAGTATAGTCAGGGCTCGGACCTATAATTCACCCCTCCACTTT. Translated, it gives CASSIVRARTYNSPLHF.

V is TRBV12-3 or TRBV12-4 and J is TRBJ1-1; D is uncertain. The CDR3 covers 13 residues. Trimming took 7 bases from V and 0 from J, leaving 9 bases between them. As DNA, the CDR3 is TGTGCCAGCACCTCACAGCTGAACACTGAAGCTTTCTTT. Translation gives CASTSQLNTEAFF.

CDR3 in DNA: TGTGCCAGCAGCCGCCGACTGGGCTCCTACAATGAGCAGTTCTTC. It codes for CASSRRLGSYNEQFF. The chain employs TRBV14 and TRBJ2-1; D is undetermined. The length of the CDR3 is 15 residues. Trimming took off 4 bases at V and 0 bases at J, with 10 bases between the two ends. The germline V gene has CDR1 SGHDN and CDR2 FVKESK.

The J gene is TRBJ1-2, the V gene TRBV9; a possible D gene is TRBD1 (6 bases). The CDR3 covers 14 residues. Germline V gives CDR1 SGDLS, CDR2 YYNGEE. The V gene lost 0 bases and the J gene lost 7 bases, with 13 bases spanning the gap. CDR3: CASSVDSGGGGYTF. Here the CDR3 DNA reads TGTGCCAGCAGCGTAGATTCGGGGGGCGGTGGCTACACCTTC.